The 26 T cell receptor beta chains below were found in one sample sequenced in a study of OX40 agonist ivuxolimab in advanced cancers. Libraries were prepared by immunoSEQ multiplex PCR; TCRdb keeps only in-frame clonotypes and omits some of them. Seen here are under 140,000 clones, more than 70% observed once, and the top ten hold about 0.3%. Sequencing was performed on CD4+ or CD8+ T cells sorted from blood, taken in a trial of the OX40 agonist ivuxolimab. These receptors were obtained from an adult with an advanced solid tumor such as melanoma, head and neck, liver or kidney cancer.

The rearrangement links TRBV5-4 to TRBJ2-3; no clear D. V was pared by 0 bases and J by 1 base, with 6 bases between. Germline CDR1 and CDR2: SGHNT and YYREEE (reference sequence). The CDR3 is 14 amino acids. CDR3 sequence (DNA): TGTGCCAGCAGCTTGGTTTCGGGCACAGATACGCAGTATTTT. Amino acid sequence: CASSLVSGTDTQYF.

This clone appeared once. The chain links TRBV7-3 to TRBJ2-2, with TRBD1 identical over 10 bases. The CDR3 runs 16 residues. The V segment lost 1 base and the J segment 6 bases; nucleotides outside the gene matches: 5. CDR1 is SGHTA, CDR2 FQGTGA, per germline. For the CDR3, the DNA is TGTGCCAGCAGCTTAATCGGGACAGGGGCGGCCGGGGAGCTGTTTTTT. Encoded protein: CASSLIGTGAAGELFF.

The genes are TRBV28 and TRBJ2-7; 9 positions match TRBD1. The CDR3 is 15 residues long. After removal of 10 bases from V and 6 bases from J, the junction contained 16 bases not matched to a gene. Germline CDR1 is MDHEN and CDR2 is SYDVKM. CDR3 region: CATELIGTGSTEQYF. CDR3 coding DNA: TGTGCCACCGAATTAATAGGGACAGGGTCGACCGAGCAGTACTTC.

This clone appeared a few times. The chain couples TRBV7-2 to TRBJ2-7; 8 bases fit TRBD2. The CDR3 has 14 amino acids. Germline CDR1 is SGHTA and CDR2 is FQGNSA. J gave up 6 bases and V 2 bases, and 6 bases lay outside the gene matches. In DNA form, the CDR3 reads TGTGCCAGCAGCTTAAAAGGACTAGCAGGCGAGCAGTACTTC. Protein: CASSLKGLAGEQYF. The whole variable domain, remainder taken from reference TRBV7-2 and TRBJ2-7, is GAGVSQSPSNKVTEKGKDVELRCDPISGHTALYWYRQSLGQGLEFLIYFQGNSAPDKSGLPSDRFSAERTGGSVSTLTIQRTQQEDSAVYLCASSLKGLAGEQYFGPGTRLTVT.

The rearrangement links TRBV11-3 to TRBJ2-7, with 8 nucleotides matching TRBD1. The CDR3 has 16 amino acids. The germline gives CDR1 SGHNT, CDR2 YENEEA. J lost 5 bases, V lost 5 bases, and 14 bases had no gene match. Written as DNA, the CDR3 is TGTGCCAGCAGCCGAGTATGCTGGGACAGGCGGGACGAGCAGTACTTC. It translates to CASSRVCWDRRDEQYF. Full variable domain (remainder filled in from reference TRBV11-3 and TRBJ2-7): EAGVVQSPRYKIIEKKQPVAFWCNPISGHNTLYWYLQNLGQGPELLIRYENEEAVDDSQLPKDRFSAERLKGVDSTLKIQPAELGDSAVYLCASSRVCWDRRDEQYFGPGTRLTVT.

The chain uses TRBV18 and TRBJ1-3; possibly TRBD1 for D (5 bases). This CDR3 region has 17 residues. V was cut by 0 bases and J by 0 bases, with 12 bases left in between. CDR1 and CDR2 from the germline V gene are KGHSH and LQKENI. Here the CDR3 DNA reads TGTGCCAGCTCACCACCTCTAGACAGCAGCTCTGGAAACACCATATATTTT. Residues: CASSPPLDSSSGNTIYF.

The gene calls are TRBV19 and TRBJ2-3; D remains ambiguous. Germline loops: CDR1 LNHDA, CDR2 SQIVND (reference sequence). The V end was cut by 5 bases, the J end by 2 bases, with 8 bases between. There are 13 residues in the CDR3. CDR3: CASSVATTDTQYF. The CDR3 nucleotides read TGTGCCAGTAGTGTGGCTACCACAGATACGCAGTATTTT.

The genes are TRBV7-2 and TRBJ1-2, with TRBD1 matching over 8 bases. With 5 bases clipped from V and 1 base from J, the junction kept 9 bases outside the gene matches. CDR1 is SGHTA, CDR2 FQGNSA, per germline. The CDR3 consists of 16 residues. CDR3 nucleotide sequence: TGTGCCAGCAGCCCAGGGGGACAGGACTATAACTATGGCTACACCTTC. This sequence encodes CASSPGGQDYNYGYTF.

This clone was counted a single time. The V call is TRBV7-9, the J call TRBJ1-2; 8 bases agree with TRBD1. With V trimmed by 3 bases and J by 3 bases, 6 bases remained unmatched. Per germline, CDR1 SEHNR and CDR2 FQNEAQ (reference sequence). The CDR3 sequence is 15 residues long. CDR3 loop: CASSFGTGGHYGYTF. The CDR3 region has the DNA TGTGCCAGCAGCTTTGGAACAGGGGGGCACTATGGCTACACCTTC.

J is TRBJ1-3 and V is TRBV28, with 10 bases identical to TRBD1. Germline CDR1 is MDHEN and CDR2 is SYDVKM. This CDR3 is built from 15 residues. Germline trimming cut 4 bases from V and 3 bases from J; bases unmatched to any gene: 3. CDR3 DNA: TGTGCCAGCAGTTCGGGACAGGGGATTGGAAACACCATATATTTT. Amino acid sequence: CASSSGQGIGNTIYF. The variable domain in full, completed from reference TRBV28 and TRBJ1-3, reads DVKVTQSSRYLVKRTGEKVFLECVQDMDHENMFWYRQDPGLGLRLIYFSYDVKMKEKGDIPEGYSVSREKKERFSLILESASTNQTSMYLCASSSGQGIGNTIYFGEGSWLTVV.

J is TRBJ1-1 and V is TRBV19, with a tentative D call TRBD1 (5 bases). V dropped 3 bases and J dropped 5 bases, with 10 bases sitting between them. The germline V gene has CDR1 LNHDA and CDR2 SQIVND (reference sequence). This CDR3 has 13 amino acids. DNA of the CDR3: TGTGCCAGTAGTATGAGAGGGGAGACTGAAGCTTTCTTT. It codes for CASSMRGETEAFF.

This clone was recorded once. The chain joins TRBV19 to TRBJ1-1, with D possibly TRBD1 on 6 matching bases. Germline V CDR1 and CDR2: LNHDA, SQIVND (reference sequence). CDR3 length: 14 residues. Trimming left V 8 bases short and J 6 bases short, with 19 bases between. The CDR3 is CASSRGARVAEAFF. CDR3 in DNA: TGTGCCAGTTCCCGGGGGGCGCGGGTAGCTGAAGCTTTCTTT.

This clone occurred a few times. This chain joins TRBV2 and TRBJ1-4; D is perhaps TRBD1 (5 bases). CDR3 size: 14 residues. The ends were cut back, 2 bases at V and 7 bases at J, with 11 bases in the middle. Germline CDR1 is SNHLY and CDR2 is FYNNEI. In DNA, the CDR3 is TGTGCCAGCAGTGAAAAGGCGAGGGGTGAAAAACTGTTTTTT. The encoded protein is CASSEKARGEKLFF.

The V gene is TRBV5-4, the J gene TRBJ2-5; the D call may be TRBD1 or TRBD2 (5 bases each). The CDR3 runs to 12 residues. Trimming cost V 4 bases and J 5 bases, with 9 bases left between them. From germline, CDR1 is SGHNT and CDR2 YYREEE (reference sequence). The CDR3: CASSRGVETQYF. CDR3 nucleotide sequence: TGTGCCAGCAGCCGAGGGGTCGAGACCCAGTACTTC. The full variable domain, rest sourced from reference TRBV5-4 and TRBJ2-5, is ETGVTQSPTHLIKTRGQQVTLRCSSQSGHNTVSWYQQALGQGPQFIFQYYREEENGRGNFPPRFSGLQFPNYSSELNVNALELDDSALYLCASSRGVETQYFGPGTRLLVL.

This clone appeared a few times. The chain employs TRBV19 and TRBJ2-1, with D maybe TRBD2 (6 bases). This CDR3 has 12 amino acids. The germline V gene has CDR1 LNHDA and CDR2 SQIVND (reference sequence). The V end lost 7 bases, the J end lost 6 bases, and 10 bases lay between the germline ends. Here the CDR3 reads CASTFGGNEQFF. The CDR3 DNA follows: TGTGCCAGTACTTTCGGGGGCAATGAGCAGTTCTTC.

This rearrangement joins TRBV27 to TRBJ1-1; D is unclear. Trimming stripped 7 bases from V and 4 bases from J, with 16 bases between. The germline V gene encodes CDR1 MNHEY and CDR2 SMNVEV (reference sequence). The CDR3 contains 14 residues. The CDR3 protein is CASKRPGWGTEAFF. Here the CDR3 DNA reads TGTGCCAGCAAGAGGCCCGGGTGGGGCACTGAAGCTTTCTTT.

The sample holds one count of this clone. This chain joins TRBV13 and TRBJ2-1; no clear D. The CDR3 consists of 15 residues. CDR1 PRHDT and CDR2 FYEKMQ come from the germline V gene (reference sequence). Trimming removed 5 bases from V and 0 bases from J, with 11 bases in between. The CDR3 DNA follows: TGTGCCAGCAGCCTCAGAATCAGCTCCTACAATGAGCAGTTCTTC. Amino acids: CASSLRISSYNEQFF.

The chain employs TRBV5-6 and TRBJ1-6; TRBD1 might be the D (5 bases). V shed 4 bases and J shed 10 bases, with 18 bases lying between them. This CDR3 contains 15 residues. Germline assignment: CDR1 SGHDT and CDR2 YYEEEE. The CDR3 coding sequence is TGTGCCAGCAGCCCCGGACAAGACAATCACTCACCCCTCCACTTT. It is translated as CASSPGQDNHSPLHF.

The rearrangement joins TRBV7-2 to TRBJ2-5; 8 bases line up with TRBD2. The length of the CDR3 is 16 residues. After removal of 6 bases from V and 4 bases from J, the junction contained 13 bases not matched to a gene. Germline CDR1 and CDR2: SGHTA and FQGNSA. In DNA, the CDR3 is TGTGCCAGCAGGGACCTGACGGGGGGGTTACCAGAGACCCAGTACTTC. Translating gives CASRDLTGGLPETQYF.

The V and J genes are TRBV5-1 and TRBJ2-7; 7 positions agree with TRBD1. This CDR3 contains 14 residues. Germline-derived CDR1 and CDR2 are SGHRS and YFSETQ. With 1 base clipped from V and 4 bases from J, the junction kept 5 bases outside the gene matches. In DNA form, the CDR3 reads TGCGCCAGCAGCTTGAATACAGGGGTTTACGAGCAGTACTTC. This gives the protein CASSLNTGVYEQYF.

The chain joins TRBV7-2 to TRBJ2-1; no clear D gene. V was shortened by 1 base and J by 5 bases, with 9 bases between the two germline ends. CDR3 length: 14 residues. Germline CDR1 is SGHTA and CDR2 is FQGNSA. The chain's CDR3 is CASSLDPVNNEQFF. DNA for the CDR3: TGTGCCAGCAGCTTAGACCCCGTAAACAATGAGCAGTTCTTC.

The chain recombines TRBV4-1 with TRBJ1-1; D possibly corresponds to TRBD1 (5 bases). V dropped 4 bases and J dropped 1 base, with 13 bases sitting between them. The CDR3 is 15 residues long. CDR1 and CDR2 from the germline V gene are MGHRA and YSYEKL. CDR3: CASSLRLDRNTEAFF. The CDR3 coding sequence is TGCGCCAGCAGCCTTCGTCTCGACAGGAACACTGAAGCTTTCTTT.

V usage is TRBV28 and J usage is TRBJ1-2; D gene unclear. Germline lookup yields CDR1 MDHEN and CDR2 SYDVKM. The CDR3 extends over 14 amino acids. V lost 2 bases, J lost 6 bases, and 13 bases lay in between. The CDR3 region is CASSLAIPTNGYTF. The CDR3 region has the DNA TGTGCCAGCAGTTTAGCGATCCCTACGAATGGCTACACCTTC.

The V gene is TRBV28, the J gene TRBJ1-2; 9 bases map to TRBD1. The CDR3 spans 15 residues. V dropped 2 bases and J dropped 7; count of bases not matched to a gene: 8. Germline V gene lookup returns CDR1 MDHEN and CDR2 SYDVKM. CDR3 protein: CASSLPDRGISGYTF. For the CDR3, the DNA is TGTGCCAGCAGTTTACCGGACAGGGGTATCAGTGGCTACACCTTC.

The rearrangement links TRBV6-1 to TRBJ1-1, with D unclear. Germline assignment: CDR1 MNHNS and CDR2 SASEGT. This CDR3 is 13 amino acids long. V lost 0 bases, J lost 11 bases, and 13 bases lay in between. The CDR3 is CASSEAYRVAAFF. The CDR3, as DNA: TGTGCCAGCAGTGAAGCCTATAGGGTGGCTGCTTTCTTT.

This rearrangement joins TRBV11-1 to TRBJ2-1, with D hard to call. Germline CDR1 reads SGHAT; CDR2 reads FQDESV (reference sequence). This CDR3 region has 15 residues. Deletions cut 2 bases from V and 0 bases from J, with 8 bases between. The CDR3 DNA reads TGTGCCAGCAGCTTATCCGATAGCTCCTACAATGAGCAGTTCTTC. Protein: CASSLSDSSYNEQFF.